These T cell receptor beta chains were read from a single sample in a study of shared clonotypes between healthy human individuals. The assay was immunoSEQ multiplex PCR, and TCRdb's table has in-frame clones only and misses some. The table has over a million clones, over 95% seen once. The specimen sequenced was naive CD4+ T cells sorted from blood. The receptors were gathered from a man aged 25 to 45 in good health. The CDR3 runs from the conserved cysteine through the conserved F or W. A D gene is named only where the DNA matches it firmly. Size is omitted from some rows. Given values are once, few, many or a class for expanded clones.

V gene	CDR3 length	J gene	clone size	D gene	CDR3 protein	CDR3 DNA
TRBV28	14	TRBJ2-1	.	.	CASMGGSSYNEQFF	TGTGCCAGCATGGGGGGTAGCTCCTACAATGAGCAGTTCTTC
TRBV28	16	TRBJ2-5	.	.	CASRSAEVGSKETQYF	TGTGCCAGCAGGTCAGCGGAGGTGGGGTCAAAAGAGACCCAGTACTTC
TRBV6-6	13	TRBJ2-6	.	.	CASTGAGANVLTF	TGTGCCAGCACTGGAGCTGGGGCCAACGTCCTGACTTTC
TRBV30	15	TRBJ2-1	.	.	CAWSRSLSMGHEQFF	TGTGCCTGGAGTCGGTCCTTAAGCATGGGGCATGAGCAGTTCTTC
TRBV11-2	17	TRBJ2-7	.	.	CASSLRVGGGVSYEQYF	TGTGCCAGCAGCTTAAGGGTTGGGGGAGGAGTCTCCTACGAGCAGTACTTC
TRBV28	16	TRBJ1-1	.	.	CASSPNTGYLNTEAFF	TGTGCCAGCAGTCCCAATACGGGATACTTGAACACTGAAGCTTTCTTT
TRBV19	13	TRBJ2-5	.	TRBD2	CASNGERGETQYF	TGTGCCAGTAACGGTGAGCGGGGGGAGACCCAGTACTTC
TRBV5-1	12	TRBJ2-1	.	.	CASSLGLAARFF	TGCGCCAGCAGCTTAGGACTCGCCGCGAGGTTCTTC
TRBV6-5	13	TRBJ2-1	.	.	CASRGGVGGEQFF	TGTGCCAGCAGGGGTGGGGTCGGCGGTGAGCAGTTCTTC
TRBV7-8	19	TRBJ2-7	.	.	CASSLFLLIGTLSSHEQYF	TGTGCCAGCAGCTTATTTCTTTTGATAGGGACTCTTTCCAGCCACGAGCAGTACTTC
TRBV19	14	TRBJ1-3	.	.	CASSIWQVGNTIYF	TGTGCCAGTAGTATCTGGCAGGTCGGAAACACCATATATTTT
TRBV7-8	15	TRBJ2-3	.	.	CASSSNSGLTDTQYF	TGTGCCAGCAGCTCGAATAGCGGCCTCACAGATACGCAGTATTTT
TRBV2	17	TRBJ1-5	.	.	CASSEFGASLGNQPQHF	TGTGCCAGCAGTGAGTTCGGGGCCTCTCTGGGCAATCAGCCCCAGCATTTT
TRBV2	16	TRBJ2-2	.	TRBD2	CASRELAGGVTGELFF	TGTGCCAGCAGGGAACTAGCGGGAGGAGTTACCGGGGAGCTGTTTTTT
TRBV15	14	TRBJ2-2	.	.	CATSRDVTPGELFF	TGTGCCACCAGCAGAGATGTTACCCCCGGGGAGCTGTTTTTT
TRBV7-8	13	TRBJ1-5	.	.	CASSLNSNQPQHF	TGTGCCAGCAGCTTAAATAGCAATCAGCCCCAGCATTTT
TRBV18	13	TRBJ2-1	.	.	CASSNTPWEEQFF	TGTGCCAGCTCAAATACCCCGTGGGAGGAGCAGTTCTTC
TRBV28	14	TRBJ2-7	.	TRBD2	CASSQAGPLYEQYF	TGTGCCAGCAGTCAAGCGGGACCTCTTTACGAGCAGTACTTC
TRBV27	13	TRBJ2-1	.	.	CASSLDYWNEQFF	TGTGCCAGCAGTTTGGACTACTGGAATGAGCAGTTCTTC
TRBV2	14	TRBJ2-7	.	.	CASSPRDGTYEQYF	TGTGCCAGCAGTCCCCGGGACGGGACCTACGAGCAGTACTTC
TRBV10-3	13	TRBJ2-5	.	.	CAISEQGGETQYF	TGTGCCATCAGTGAACAGGGGGGGGAGACCCAGTACTTC
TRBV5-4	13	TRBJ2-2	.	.	CASSLGMWGELFF	TGTGCCAGCAGCTTGGGGATGTGGGGGGAGCTGTTTTTT
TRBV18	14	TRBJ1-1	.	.	CASGLAGLDTEAFF	TGTGCCAGCGGCCTGGCAGGGCTAGACACTGAAGCTTTCTTT
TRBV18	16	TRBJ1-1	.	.	CASSPPPGHFTPAAFF	TGTGCCAGCTCACCACCTCCGGGACACTTTACCCCGGCGGCTTTCTTT
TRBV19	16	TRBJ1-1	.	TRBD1	CASSILGQGARTEAFF	TGTGCCAGTAGTATTTTGGGACAGGGGGCGCGAACTGAAGCTTTCTTT
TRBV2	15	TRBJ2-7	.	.	CASSEFSPAGFEQYF	TGTGCCAGCAGTGAATTCTCCCCCGCCGGGTTCGAGCAGTACTTC
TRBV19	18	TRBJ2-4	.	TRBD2	CASSIVGTTSGSKNIQYF	TGTGCCAGTAGTATAGTTGGGACGACTAGCGGGAGCAAAAACATTCAGTACTTC
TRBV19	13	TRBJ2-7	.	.	CASSISSTYEQYF	TGTGCCAGTAGTATTTCCAGTACCTACGAGCAGTACTTC
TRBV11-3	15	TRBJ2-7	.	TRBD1	CASSFGTGVPYEQYF	TGTGCCAGCAGCTTCGGGACAGGAGTTCCCTACGAGCAGTACTTC
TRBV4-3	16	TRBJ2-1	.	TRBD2	CASSQKLAGANNEQFF	TGCGCCAGCAGCCAAAAACTAGCGGGGGCGAACAATGAGCAGTTCTTC
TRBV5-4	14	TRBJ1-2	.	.	CASSLEGANYGYTF	TGTGCCAGCAGCTTGGAGGGAGCTAACTATGGCTACACCTTC
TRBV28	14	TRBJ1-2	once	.	CASSFRGPAAGYTF	TGTGCCAGCAGTTTCCGGGGCCCGGCAGCTGGCTACACCTTC